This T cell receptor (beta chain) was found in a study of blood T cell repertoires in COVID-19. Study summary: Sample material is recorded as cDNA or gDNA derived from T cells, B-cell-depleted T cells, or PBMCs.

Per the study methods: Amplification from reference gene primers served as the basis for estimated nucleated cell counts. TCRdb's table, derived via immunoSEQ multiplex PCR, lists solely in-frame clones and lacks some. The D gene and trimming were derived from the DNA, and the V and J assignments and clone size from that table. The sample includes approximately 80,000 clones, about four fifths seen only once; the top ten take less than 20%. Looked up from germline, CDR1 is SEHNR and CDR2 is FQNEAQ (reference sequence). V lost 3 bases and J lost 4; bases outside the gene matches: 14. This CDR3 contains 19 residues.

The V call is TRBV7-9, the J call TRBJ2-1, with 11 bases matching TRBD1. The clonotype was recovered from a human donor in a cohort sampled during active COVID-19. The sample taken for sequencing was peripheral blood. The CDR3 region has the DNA TGTGCCAGCAGCTTTTTGCCGGGACAGGGGGTTCCCACTTACAATGAGCAGTTCTTC. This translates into CASSFLPGQGVPTYNEQFF.